Below are 24 T cell receptor beta chains sequenced from a single sample in a study of beta chain features in type 1 diabetes (dated by TCRdb to 2016 to 2019). Library preparation was by the immunoSEQ multiplex PCR assay. The entire isolated RNA was reverse transcribed using the High Capacity cDNA Reverse Transcription Kit, and thus expressed TCRB transcripts were sequenced. TCRdb stores this immuneACCESS table with in-frame sequences only. Part of the clones is absent; in the studies checked, under half of the shortfall reflects unresolved V genes, and no reason is known for the rest. This sample has 160,000 or so clones in its table, and 7.5% to 9.5% of those were observed once. The ten largest clones add up to under 2.5% of the sample. Source material: central memory CD4+ T cells from blood. The receptors here all came from a woman under 30 in good health.

This clone has only a few counts. This rearrangement joins TRBV9 to TRBJ2-3, with 9 positions matching TRBD2. Germline lookup yields CDR1 SGDLS and CDR2 YYNGEE. The length of the CDR3 is 17 residues. The ends lost 7 bases at V and 5 bases at J; junction bases unmatched: 17. The CDR3 loop is CASSKARGGVGKDTQYF. In DNA form, the CDR3 reads TGTGCCAGCTCCAAGGCGCGGGGGGGCGTTGGAAAAGATACGCAGTATTTT.

CDR3 in DNA: TGTGCCACCTCTTGGACTAGCGGGAGGCCAGATACGCAGTATTTT. It is translated as CATSWTSGRPDTQYF. This chain connects TRBV19 to TRBJ2-3, with 14 bases that match TRBD2. The CDR3 has 15 amino acids. With 10 bases clipped from V and 4 bases from J, the junction kept 7 bases outside the gene matches. Germline lookup yields CDR1 LNHDA and CDR2 SQIVND (reference sequence).

The J gene is TRBJ1-2, the V gene TRBV7-2, with D possibly being TRBD1 (6 bases). The CDR3 runs 14 residues. The germline CDR1 and CDR2 sequences are SGHTA and FQGNSA. V was cut by 2 bases and J by 5 bases, with 12 bases left in between. CDR3 loop: CASSLSRTVYGYTF. The CDR3 DNA reads TGTGCCAGCAGCTTAAGTAGGACAGTTTATGGCTACACCTTC. Complete variable domain (other parts from reference TRBV7-2 and TRBJ1-2): GAGVSQSPSNKVTEKGKDVELRCDPISGHTALYWYRQSLGQGLEFLIYFQGNSAPDKSGLPSDRFSAERTGGSVSTLTIQRTQQEDSAVYLCASSLSRTVYGYTFGSGTRLTVV.

This clone was observed a handful of times. This rearrangement joins TRBV7-3 to TRBJ2-5, with D perhaps matching TRBD1 (5 bases). V was pared by 5 bases and J by 5 bases, with 12 bases between. The CDR3 contains 13 residues. Germline V lookup: CDR1 SGHTA, CDR2 FQGTGA. CDR3 in DNA: TGTGCCAGCAGCCCCCCAGGGATGGAGACCCAGTACTTC. Its translation is CASSPPGMETQYF.

In its sample, this clone was seen a few times. J is TRBJ2-7 and V is TRBV7-3; 12 bases align to TRBD2. Germline V gives CDR1 SGHTA, CDR2 FQGTGA. V lost 3 bases to trimming and J lost 2 bases; unmatched junction nucleotides: 5. CDR3 length: 16 residues. The CDR3 sequence: CASSLGPSGGAYEQYF. CDR3 coding DNA: TGTGCCAGCAGCTTGGGGCCTAGCGGGGGGGCCTACGAGCAGTACTTC.

The rearrangement uses TRBV20-1 and TRBJ2-1; no clear D gene. The length of the CDR3 is 11 residues. Trimming left V 6 bases short and J 4 bases short, with 7 bases between. Per the germline V gene, CDR1 is DFQATT and CDR2 is SNEGSKA (reference sequence). CDR3 loop: CSAYVYNEQFF. DNA of the CDR3: TGCAGTGCCTATGTATACAATGAGCAGTTCTTC.

As DNA, the CDR3 is TGTGCCAGCAGTCCCGGGACAGGGAGCACCGGGGAGCTGTTTTTT. Amino acid sequence: CASSPGTGSTGELFF. The rearrangement uses TRBV7-2 and TRBJ2-2; TRBD1 matches at 9 bases. V was pared by 6 bases and J by 4 bases, with 6 bases of the junction left unmatched. Germline V gives CDR1 SGHTA, CDR2 FQGNSA. CDR3 length: 15 residues.

This chain joins TRBV9 and TRBJ1-5; TRBD1 matches at 7 bases. This CDR3 contains 12 residues. V shed 3 bases, J shed 6 bases, and the junction held 0 bases outside the gene matches. Germline V gene lookup returns CDR1 SGDLS and CDR2 YYNGEE. Here the CDR3 reads CASSAGGQPQHF. CDR3 DNA: TGTGCCAGCAGCGCAGGGGGTCAGCCCCAGCATTTT.

Concerning this clone: Being one base from a much bigger clone, this may be a read error. The CDR3 nucleotides read TGTGCCAGCAGCTTGCCAGGCACAGATACGCAGTATTTT. Amino acid sequence: CASSLPGTDTQYF. The V and J genes are TRBV4-2 and TRBJ2-3; D is ambiguous. The CDR3 runs to 13 residues. The V and J ends lost 5 bases and 1 base respectively, with 7 bases between them. The V gene's germline CDR1 is LGHNA and CDR2 YNFKEQ.

This clone was counted between two and nine times. This sequence joins TRBV7-3 and TRBJ2-5; TRBD2 matches 10 bases. After removal of 6 bases from V and 2 bases from J, the junction contained 6 bases not matched to a gene. Germline CDR1 SGHTA, CDR2 FQGTGA. This CDR3 region has 15 residues. DNA of the CDR3: TGTGCCAGCAGTCCGACTAGCGGGCTTCAAGAGACCCAGTACTTC. Its protein is CASSPTSGLQETQYF.

This clone was seen many times. The CDR3: CASSQRYEQYF. The CDR3 nucleotides are TGTGCCAGCAGCCAGAGGTACGAGCAGTACTTC. The chain has TRBV14 and TRBJ2-7; no clear D. Between the trimmed V and J ends, which lost 3 bases and 4 bases, there was a span of 4 bases. The germline V gene has CDR1 SGHDN and CDR2 FVKESK. This CDR3 is 11 amino acids long.

This clone was counted only a few times. V usage is TRBV28 and J usage is TRBJ2-1, with D tentatively TRBD1 (5 bases). The CDR3 is made up of 15 amino acids. V was shortened by 5 bases and J by 6 bases, with 17 bases between the two germline ends. Germline CDR1 and CDR2: MDHEN and SYDVKM. CDR3 DNA: TGTGCCAGCAGTCCCCATGGGGCGACCCGCAATGAGCAGTTCTTC. Amino acids: CASSPHGATRNEQFF.

This clone was recorded at least ten times. V gene TRBV29-1 combines with J gene TRBJ1-5; D uncertain. Germline loops: CDR1 SQVTM, CDR2 ANQGSEA. The CDR3 is 13 amino acids. V was trimmed by 7 bases and J by 7 bases, leaving 17 bases between them. The CDR3 nucleotides are TGCAGCGCCGGAGATACGGGAGGCCAGCCCCAGCATTTT. The encoded protein is CSAGDTGGQPQHF.

This chain links TRBV6-5 with TRBJ2-3, with a possible D match to TRBD2 (6 bases). Trimming pared 10 bases from V and 5 bases from J, leaving 16 bases between. The CDR3 is 13 residues long. Germline CDR1 and CDR2: MNHEY and SVGAGI. In DNA, the CDR3 is TGTGCCACCGACCCTTACGGGGGAGATACGCAGTATTTT. Translation: CATDPYGGDTQYF.

This clone was seen a few times. The V gene is TRBV30, the J gene TRBJ1-5; TRBD1 agrees at 7 bases. Germline CDR1 reads GTSNPN; CDR2 reads SVGIG (reference sequence). Germline trimming cut 3 bases from V and 7 bases from J; bases unmatched to any gene: 6. This CDR3 is 13 amino acids long. In DNA form, the CDR3 reads TGTGCCTGGAGCCCGACAGGGCGACAGCCCCAGCATTTT. This encodes CAWSPTGRQPQHF.

A few counts support this clone. The genes are TRBV4-1 and TRBJ2-7; D gene ambiguous. The length of the CDR3 is 15 residues. Deletions cut 4 bases from V and 0 bases from J, with 13 bases between. CDR1 is MGHRA, CDR2 YSYEKL, per germline. DNA of the CDR3: TGCGCCAGCAGCCTCTTAGCTATAAGCTCCTACGAGCAGTACTTC. This gives the protein CASSLLAISSYEQYF.

The chain employs TRBV5-4 and TRBJ2-3, with 7 bases fitting TRBD2. V gave up 2 bases and J gave up 8 bases; unmatched junction bases: 11. Germline V gene data show CDR1 as SGHNT and CDR2 as YYREEE (reference sequence). This CDR3 has 15 amino acids. CDR3 nucleotides: TGTGCCAGCAGCTTTTCCCAGGGAGGGTTAGGTACGCAGTATTTT. This sequence encodes CASSFSQGGLGTQYF.

The rearrangement joins TRBV7-9 to TRBJ2-1; 7 bases match TRBD2. With 2 bases clipped from V and 12 bases from J, the junction kept 7 bases outside the gene matches. Per the germline V gene, CDR1 is SEHNR and CDR2 is FQNEAQ (reference sequence). The CDR3 spans 13 residues. CDR3 in DNA: TGTGCCAGCAGCTTAACTCAGCGGGACTGGCAGTTCTTC. Residues: CASSLTQRDWQFF.

This clone was seen only a few times. V and J are TRBV7-9 and TRBJ1-2, with 9 bases identical to TRBD1. Germline CDR1 is SEHNR and CDR2 is FQNEAQ (reference sequence). J lost 4 bases, V lost 5 bases, and 8 bases had no gene match. The CDR3 has 15 amino acids. The CDR3, as DNA: TGTGCCAGCAGCCCTGGACAGGGGTTTAGCTATGGCTACACCTTC. Its protein product is CASSPGQGFSYGYTF.

V is TRBV9 and J is TRBJ1-1; 8 bases agree with TRBD1. Per the germline V gene, CDR1 is SGDLS and CDR2 is YYNGEE. V lost 3 bases, J lost 4 bases, and 2 bases stayed unmatched. The CDR3 covers 13 residues. CDR3 DNA sequence: TGTGCCAGCAGCGCACAGGGGGGCACTGAAGCTTTCTTT. It is translated as CASSAQGGTEAFF.

In its sample, this clone was seen a few times. J is TRBJ2-7 and V is TRBV18, with 9 bases aligning to TRBD1. The CDR3 runs to 16 residues. J gave up 0 bases and V 2 bases, and 5 bases lay outside the gene matches. The germline gives CDR1 KGHSH, CDR2 LQKENI. CDR3 amino acids: CASSPTGTGTSYEQYF. The DNA for the CDR3 is TGTGCCAGCTCACCAACCGGGACAGGGACCTCCTACGAGCAGTACTTC.

Many counts were recorded for this clone. The chain employs TRBV21-1 and TRBJ2-3; the tabulated D call, TRBD1, remains unverified against the DNA. TRBV21-1 is tagged as a pseudogene. The length of the CDR3 is 20 residues. In nucleotides, the CDR3 is TGTGCCAGCAGCAAAATGTGGGTCACTGGCCGGGGACACCCAGAGGGTACGCAGTATTTT. Protein product: CASSKMWVTGRGHPEGTQYF.

The chain links TRBV9 to TRBJ2-5, with TRBD2 matching 9 bases. From germline, CDR1 is SGDLS and CDR2 YYNGEE. CDR3 length: 14 amino acids. After removal of 1 base from V and 4 bases from J, the junction contained 2 bases not matched to a gene. CDR3 bases: TGTGCCAGCAGCGTACGCGGGGGGGCAGAGACCCAGTACTTC. Residues: CASSVRGGAETQYF.

This chain links TRBV18 with TRBJ1-6; D possibly corresponds to TRBD1 (5 bases). The CDR3 is 13 residues long. The germline CDR1 and CDR2 sequences are KGHSH and LQKENI. V was clipped by 4 bases and J by 12 bases, with 13 bases between them. CDR3 residues: CASSLGGDQPLHF. DNA of the CDR3: TGTGCCAGCTCACTCGGGGGTGACCAACCCCTCCACTTT.